The present entry profiles one TCR beta chain with its context. Its antigen remains unknown. The data belong to a study of cytomegalovirus exposure and HLA in healthy donors. Broader study findings: In most subjects, TCR beta sequences reportedly gave accurate predictions of HLA-A and HLA-B alleles. Despite most TCR sequences being rare, some public TCRs occurred in many donors. Donors were assumed by presence/absence analyses to have roughly uniform sequencing depth.

The PCR ran on 60 Vbeta and 13 Jbeta primers. Only in-frame clones appear in the TCRdb table, and some are missing; sequencing was by immunoSEQ multiplex PCR. The data hold about 93,000 clones, with under 85% observed a single time. Trimming cost V 6 bases and J 1 base; bases outside gene matches: 7. The V gene's germline CDR1 is MNHEY and CDR2 SMNVEV (reference sequence). The CDR3 runs 15 residues. This TCR came from a woman in her thirties or forties in good health and CMV-seronegative. Sequencing input: PBMCs. The chain has TRBV27 and TRBJ1-2, with TRBD1 identical over 8 bases. CDR3 loop: CASSTNRGFNYGYTF. In nucleotides, the CDR3 is TGTGCCAGCAGCACAAACAGGGGGTTTAACTATGGCTACACCTTC.